These 21 T cell receptor beta chains originate from one sample sequenced in a study of blood T cell repertoires in COVID-19. Profiled with immunoSEQ multiplex PCR; TCRdb holds only in-frame clones, not every one. Of 200,000 to 300,000 clones listed, roughly 80% are singletons. The sequencing sample was made of peripheral blood. The receptors were sampled from a woman older than 75 with COVID-19, enrolled during active disease.

The rearrangement uses TRBV4-3 and TRBJ1-2; D is unresolved. Germline V gives CDR1 LGHNA, CDR2 YSLEER. Trimming shortened V by 1 base and J by 11 bases, and 14 bases separated the two germline ends. The CDR3 runs to 13 residues. CDR3 DNA sequence: TGCGCCAGCAGCCAAGCGCTCCAGACACCTTACACCTTC. Translating it yields CASSQALQTPYTF.

This clone was picked up many times. The rearrangement joins TRBV5-8 to TRBJ2-3, with TRBD2 matching 8 bases. With V trimmed by 1 base and J by 11 bases, 12 bases remained unmatched. Germline CDR1 and CDR2: SGHTS and YDEGEE. The CDR3 runs 15 residues. The CDR3 loop reads CASSLTIVPGLGQYF. For the CDR3, the DNA is TGTGCCAGCAGCTTGACCATCGTGCCGGGACTAGGGCAGTATTTT.

V usage is TRBV10-3 and J usage is TRBJ2-5, with D possibly TRBD2 on 5 matching bases. The CDR3 loop spans 14 amino acids. V lost 0 bases and J 2 bases, leaving 7 bases between the germline ends. Germline lookup yields CDR1 ENHRY and CDR2 SYGVKD. CDR3 in amino acids: CAISESTGQETQYF. CDR3 nucleotide sequence: TGTGCCATCAGTGAGTCGACGGGGCAAGAGACCCAGTACTTC.

A single count supports this clone. The chain employs TRBV28 and TRBJ2-1; TRBD2 is a possible D gene (5 bases). Germline V gene data show CDR1 as MDHEN and CDR2 as SYDVKM. V was shortened by 8 bases and J by 4 bases, with 12 bases between the two germline ends. This CDR3 has 13 amino acids. The CDR3 is CASLGAKYNEQFF. The CDR3 DNA reads as TGTGCCAGCTTGGGAGCGAAGTACAATGAGCAGTTCTTC.

The chain uses TRBV29-1 and TRBJ1-2; possibly TRBD1 for D (6 bases). Per germline, CDR1 SQVTM and CDR2 ANQGSEA. V was trimmed by 3 bases and J by 3 bases, leaving 14 bases between them. The CDR3 is 14 amino acids. CDR3 amino acids: CSVDKDSPYYGYTF. The CDR3 nucleotides are TGCAGCGTTGATAAGGACAGTCCTTACTATGGCTACACCTTC.

The chain links TRBV7-2 to TRBJ2-5; 7 bases are a match to TRBD2. The CDR3 is 15 amino acids. Trimming cost V 4 bases and J 4 bases; bases outside gene matches: 9. CDR1 is SGHTA, CDR2 FQGNSA, per germline. The CDR3 DNA sequence: TGTGCCAGCAGCTCTGAGGCGGGAGAGGCAGAGACCCAGTACTTC. As protein: CASSSEAGEAETQYF.

The rearrangement uses TRBV5-6 and TRBJ1-1; possibly TRBD1 for D (6 bases). Germline assignment: CDR1 SGHDT and CDR2 YYEEEE. CDR3 length equals 15 residues. V gave up 4 bases and J gave up 0 bases, with 13 bases separating them. The CDR3 is CASSTRTALNTEAFF. Here the CDR3 DNA reads TGTGCCAGCAGCACCCGGACAGCTCTGAACACTGAAGCTTTCTTT.

The genes are TRBV7-6 and TRBJ1-5; no clear D gene. Germline lookup yields CDR1 SGHVS and CDR2 FNYEAQ. Deletions cut 6 bases from V and 2 bases from J, with 17 bases between. The CDR3 loop spans 16 amino acids. The CDR3 DNA is TGTGCCAGCAGACCACCGGTCCTAACCCGCAATCAGCCCCAGCATTTT. Its translation: CASRPPVLTRNQPQHF. Full variable domain (remainder filled in from reference TRBV7-6 and TRBJ1-5): GAGVSQSPRYKVTKRGQDVALRCDPISGHVSLYWYRQALGQGPEFLTYFNYEAQQDKSGLPNDRFSAERPEGSISTLTIQRTEQRDSAMYRCASRPPVLTRNQPQHFGDGTRLSIL.

V is TRBV9 and J is TRBJ1-4; TRBD1 aligns across 7 bases. There are 15 residues in the CDR3. The germline V gene has CDR1 SGDLS and CDR2 YYNGEE. The ends lost 4 bases at V and 7 bases at J; junction bases unmatched: 10. CDR3 residues: CASSTGQDVGEKLFF. The CDR3 nucleotides read TGTGCCAGCAGCACTGGACAGGACGTGGGTGAAAAACTGTTTTTT.

The chain links TRBV29-1 to TRBJ1-2; D remains ambiguous. From germline, CDR1 is SQVTM and CDR2 ANQGSEA. The CDR3 has 12 residues. Trimming stripped 4 bases from V and 7 bases from J, with 13 bases between. Here the CDR3 reads CSVVRGKVGYTF. CDR3 nucleotide sequence: TGCAGCGTTGTGCGGGGAAAGGTTGGCTACACCTTC.

The chain joins TRBV6-6 to TRBJ1-5, with a tentative D call TRBD1 (6 bases). The V end lost 0 bases, the J end lost 7 bases, and 7 bases lay between the germline ends. The CDR3 runs to 13 residues. Germline V CDR1 and CDR2: MNHNY, SVGAGI (reference sequence). The CDR3 bases are TGTGCCAGCAGTTACTCGACAGGCCAGCCCCAGCATTTT. It specifies CASSYSTGQPQHF.

This chain links TRBV7-2 with TRBJ2-7; tentative D call: TRBD2 (6 bases). V was trimmed by 1 base and J by 2 bases, leaving 12 bases between them. The CDR3 spans 15 residues. CDR1 and CDR2 (germline): SGHTA, FQGNSA. In nucleotides, the CDR3 is TGTGCCAGCAGCTTAGGCGGCGGGACCCCCTACGAGCAGTACTTC. It codes for CASSLGGGTPYEQYF.

The chain uses TRBV7-8 and TRBJ1-1; 9 bases line up with TRBD1. The CDR3 runs to 15 residues. With V trimmed by 4 bases and J by 5 bases, 8 bases remained unmatched. In germline, CDR1 is SGHVS, CDR2 FQNEAQ. CDR3 sequence: CASSYLGTGTTEAFF. The CDR3 nucleotides read TGTGCCAGCAGCTACCTCGGGACAGGGACGACTGAAGCTTTCTTT.

The genes are TRBV7-9 and TRBJ2-1, with a weak D call TRBD1 (6 bases). Trimming pared 2 bases from V and 7 bases from J, leaving 6 bases between. The CDR3 is 12 residues long. CDR1 is SEHNR and CDR2 is FQNEAQ in the germline V gene (reference sequence). The CDR3 sequence is CASSLRGNEQFF. The CDR3 DNA reads TGTGCCAGCAGCTTAAGGGGGAATGAGCAGTTCTTC.

The chain uses TRBV28 and TRBJ1-5; D is ambiguous. CDR1 and CDR2 (germline): MDHEN, SYDVKM. There are 14 residues in the CDR3. V was pared by 6 bases and J by 5 bases, with 14 bases between. CDR3: CASSPLRADQPQHF. For the CDR3, the DNA is TGTGCCAGCAGCCCCCTACGTGCGGATCAGCCCCAGCATTTT. Based on the CDR3 plus reference TRBV28 and TRBJ1-5, the full variable domain is DVKVTQSSRYLVKRTGEKVFLECVQDMDHENMFWYRQDPGLGLRLIYFSYDVKMKEKGDIPEGYSVSREKKERFSLILESASTNQTSMYLCASSPLRADQPQHFGDGTRLSIL.

The V and J genes are TRBV18 and TRBJ1-1, with D tentatively TRBD1 (6 bases). Trimming took off 3 bases at V and 7 bases at J, with 18 bases between the two ends. CDR3 size: 15 residues. Germline V gene lookup returns CDR1 KGHSH and CDR2 LQKENI. The CDR3 loop reads CASSPPPGQTREAFF. The CDR3 DNA follows: TGTGCCAGCTCACCTCCCCCCGGACAGACCCGTGAAGCTTTCTTT.

The chain recombines TRBV3-1 (or the pseudogene TRBV3-2) with TRBJ1-1; the D gene is possibly TRBD1 (6 bases). This CDR3 contains 16 residues. The V end was cut by 5 bases, the J end by 0 bases, with 16 bases between. The germline V gene encodes CDR1 LGHDT and CDR2 YNNKEL (reference sequence). As DNA, the CDR3 is TGTGCCAGCAGCGCAGGGGTGAGGCTAATGAACACTGAAGCTTTCTTT. Translation gives CASSAGVRLMNTEAFF.

The J gene is TRBJ1-3, the V gene TRBV5-1; no reliable D call. Germline V gene data show CDR1 as SGHRS and CDR2 as YFSETQ. Trimming removed 0 bases from V and 3 bases from J, with 7 bases in between. CDR3 length equals 14 residues. The CDR3 DNA reads TGCGCCAGCAGCTTGGGGACTAGTGGAAACACCATATATTTT. Amino acid sequence: CASSLGTSGNTIYF.

This chain links TRBV28 with TRBJ1-5, with 12 bases matching TRBD1. V lost 6 bases, J lost 5 bases, and 8 bases stayed unmatched. The CDR3 has 16 residues. The V gene's germline CDR1 is MDHEN and CDR2 SYDVKM. The CDR3 DNA follows: TGTGCCAGCAGCGCCGGGACAGGGGGCTTGGATCAGCCCCAGCATTTT. Its protein product is CASSAGTGGLDQPQHF.

The chain carries TRBV9 and TRBJ1-1; 10 bases align to TRBD1. CDR3 size: 15 residues. The germline gives CDR1 SGDLS, CDR2 YYNGEE. Trimming cost V 3 bases and J 3 bases; bases outside gene matches: 5. The DNA of the CDR3 is TGTGCCAGCAGCGCCCGGGACAGGGGCCACACTGAAGCTTTCTTT. As protein: CASSARDRGHTEAFF. The whole variable domain, remainder taken from reference TRBV9 and TRBJ1-1, is DSGVTQTPKHLITATGQRVTLRCSPRSGDLSVYWYQQSLDQGLQFLIQYYNGEERAKGNILERFSAQQFPDLHSELNLSSLELGDSALYFCASSARDRGHTEAFFGQGTRLTVV.

The chain uses TRBV9 and TRBJ2-3, with TRBD1 as a possible D gene (6 bases). Germline assignment: CDR1 SGDLS and CDR2 YYNGEE. V was shortened by 4 bases and J by 6 bases, with 18 bases between the two germline ends. The CDR3 spans 15 residues. The CDR3 loop reads CASSIQGSGRDTQYF. CDR3 bases: TGTGCCAGCAGCATACAGGGCAGTGGACGTGATACGCAGTATTTT.